A single sample is the source of the 30 T cell receptor beta chains below, sequenced in a study of blood T cell repertoires in COVID-19. Assay: immunoSEQ multiplex PCR; the TCRdb copy retains only in-frame clones and omits some. Among around 290,000 clones, roughly 86% were seen once, and the ten largest hold less than 3%. The sequenced material came from PBMCs or T cells enriched from blood (not recorded which). The receptors here all came from a woman under 30 who had recovered from COVID-19.

This rearrangement joins TRBV24-1 to TRBJ2-3, with D possibly being TRBD2 (7 bases). The CDR3 has 18 amino acids. The germline gives CDR1 KGHDR, CDR2 SFDVKD. Trimming took 3 bases from V and 1 from J, leaving 19 bases between them. The chain's CDR3 is CATSDPTGGPLGTDTQYF. The CDR3 region has the DNA TGTGCCACCAGTGATCCGACGGGGGGCCCTCTCGGCACAGATACGCAGTATTTT.

The genes are TRBV3-1 (or the pseudogene TRBV3-2) and TRBJ1-2, with TRBD1 as a possible D gene (5 bases). From germline, CDR1 is LGHDT and CDR2 YNNKEL (reference sequence). The length of the CDR3 is 15 residues. Trimming took 0 bases from V and 5 from J, leaving 13 bases between them. This CDR3 reads CASSQDGAGSYGYTF. CDR3 DNA sequence: TGTGCCAGCAGCCAAGATGGGGCGGGATCTTATGGCTACACCTTC.

The gene calls are TRBV5-4 and TRBJ2-7; 12 bases match TRBD2. The CDR3 runs to 15 residues. Germline assignment: CDR1 SGHNT and CDR2 YYREEE (reference sequence). With V trimmed by 3 bases and J by 1 base, 2 bases remained unmatched. Here the CDR3 reads CASSSGLAGSYEQYF. The CDR3 nucleotides are TGTGCCAGCAGCTCAGGACTAGCGGGATCCTACGAGCAGTACTTC.

The CDR3 DNA reads TGTGCCAGCAGTTTGGTGCAGGGGTACTACGAGCAGTACTTC. Amino acid sequence: CASSLVQGYYEQYF. V usage is TRBV6-5 and J usage is TRBJ2-7; D is possibly TRBD1 (6 bases). Germline-derived CDR1 and CDR2 are MNHEY and SVGAGI. The V end was cut by 4 bases, the J end by 3 bases, with 13 bases between. CDR3 length: 14 residues.

The chain is built from TRBV4-1 and TRBJ1-6, with a tentative D call TRBD1 (6 bases). V was pared by 5 bases and J by 6 bases, with 11 bases between. The germline CDR1 and CDR2 sequences are MGHRA and YSYEKL. The CDR3 runs to 14 residues. The CDR3 sequence is CASSRDTRNSPLHF. The DNA for the CDR3 is TGCGCCAGCAGCAGGGACACACGTAATTCACCCCTCCACTTT.

This clone was detected once. The V call is TRBV20-1, the J call TRBJ1-1; unclear D gene. The CDR3 consists of 10 residues. Trimming cost V 4 bases and J 7 bases, with 7 bases left between them. Germline V gene lookup returns CDR1 DFQATT and CDR2 SNEGSKA (reference sequence). CDR3 region: CSATRLEAFF. As DNA, the CDR3 is TGCAGTGCTACCAGACTTGAAGCTTTCTTT.

This clone was observed a few times. The chain recombines TRBV19 with TRBJ1-2, with 7 bases lining up with TRBD1. The trim removed 5 bases at V and 3 bases at J, leaving 6 bases unmatched. Germline V gene sequence: CDR1 LNHDA, CDR2 SQIVND (reference sequence). This CDR3 is built from 14 residues. This chain's CDR3 is CASSPRGRDYGYTF. The CDR3 DNA is TGTGCCAGTAGTCCGAGGGGGCGCGACTATGGCTACACCTTC.

This chain joins TRBV6-5 and TRBJ1-1; D may be TRBD1 (6 bases). The CDR3 has 14 residues. V was cut by 6 bases and J by 2 bases, with 13 bases left in between. Per germline, CDR1 MNHEY and CDR2 SVGAGI. The CDR3 DNA reads as TGTGCCAGCAGCCAAAACAGGGTAAACACTGAAGCTTTCTTT. Translation gives CASSQNRVNTEAFF.

The rearrangement uses TRBV6-5 and TRBJ2-1; 11 bases line up with TRBD1. This CDR3 has 15 residues. CDR1 is MNHEY and CDR2 is SVGAGI in the germline V gene. The V and J ends lost 6 bases and 8 bases, in that order; junction bases with no gene match: 9. The CDR3 nucleotides are TGTGCCAGCAGCCTAGGACAGGGGGCGTCCGATGAGCAGTTCTTC. Protein: CASSLGQGASDEQFF.

The chain couples TRBV11-2 to TRBJ2-1, with TRBD2 as a possible D gene (6 bases). CDR3 length: 16 residues. Germline CDR1 is SGHAT and CDR2 is FQNNGV. V lost 0 bases, J lost 4 bases, and 13 bases lay in between. CDR3 amino acids: CASSLDGSSTYNEQFF. For the CDR3, the DNA is TGTGCCAGCAGCTTAGACGGGAGCTCTACTTACAATGAGCAGTTCTTC.

This sequence joins TRBV28 and TRBJ1-5; a weak D match, TRBD1 (5 bases). Germline V CDR1 and CDR2: MDHEN, SYDVKM. V was pared by 4 bases and J by 0 bases, with 13 bases between. The CDR3 extends over 16 amino acids. The CDR3 here is CASSSQGFRSNQPQHF. The CDR3 nucleotides are TGTGCCAGCAGTTCTCAGGGTTTTCGTAGCAATCAGCCCCAGCATTTT.

The chain employs TRBV25-1 and TRBJ1-5, with 7 bases matching TRBD1. After removal of 8 bases from V and 5 bases from J, the junction contained 6 bases not matched to a gene. Germline V lookup: CDR1 MGHDK, CDR2 SYGVNS. The CDR3 is 13 amino acids. This CDR3 is CASGGGLDQPQHF. The CDR3 coding sequence is TGTGCCAGCGGAGGGGGCTTGGATCAGCCCCAGCATTTT.

This sequence joins TRBV5-6 and TRBJ2-3, with 13 bases identical to TRBD2. The CDR3 is 15 residues long. Germline-derived CDR1 and CDR2 are SGHDT and YYEEEE. With V trimmed by 4 bases and J by 4 bases, 3 bases remained unmatched. CDR3 in DNA: TGTGCCAGCAGCCCCGGACTAGCGGGGGCAGATACGCAGTATTTT. This codes for CASSPGLAGADTQYF.

The CDR3: CASSWQMNTEAFF. CDR3 in DNA: TGTGCCAGCAGTTGGCAGATGAACACTGAAGCTTTCTTT. This sequence joins TRBV11-2 and TRBJ1-1; D gene uncertain. The CDR3 is 13 amino acids. The germline V and J ends were trimmed by 6 bases and 0 bases, with 8 bases remaining between them. CDR1 and CDR2 from the germline V gene are SGHAT and FQNNGV.

As to this clone: Different DNA sequences within this sample yield the same CDR3. V usage is TRBV19 and J usage is TRBJ2-1; 11 positions match TRBD2. The V gene end was trimmed by 4 bases and the J gene end by 4 bases; junction bases not matched to a gene: 3. The CDR3 is 15 amino acids. The germline CDR1 and CDR2 sequences are LNHDA and SQIVND (reference sequence). DNA for the CDR3: TGTGCCAGTAGTAGAACTAGCGGGGGTTACAATGAGCAGTTCTTC. Residues: CASSRTSGGYNEQFF.

V and J are TRBV14 and TRBJ2-3; D perhaps matches TRBD2 (6 bases). CDR3 size: 15 residues. Germline V gene data show CDR1 as SGHDN and CDR2 as FVKESK. V dropped 4 bases and J dropped 5 bases, with 16 bases sitting between them. CDR3 in DNA: TGTGCCAGCAGCCCCAGGCGGGAACGAAGAGATACGCAGTATTTT. The encoded protein is CASSPRRERRDTQYF. The full variable domain, completed using reference TRBV14 and TRBJ2-3, is EAGVTQFPSHSVIEKGQTVTLRCDPISGHDNLYWYRRVMGKEIKFLLHFVKESKQDESGMPNNRFLAERTGGTYSTLKVQPAELEDSGVYFCASSPRRERRDTQYFGPGTRLTVL.

J is TRBJ1-4 and V is TRBV12-5, with a weak D call TRBD1 (6 bases). Germline CDR1 and CDR2: LGHNT and FRNRAP. The CDR3 consists of 17 residues. The V and J ends lost 3 bases and 5 bases respectively, with 19 bases between them. Here the CDR3 reads CASGFLNTGTRNEKLFF. The CDR3 DNA follows: TGTGCTAGTGGTTTCTTGAATACCGGGACAAGAAATGAAAAACTGTTTTTT.

This clone appeared once. The chain links TRBV11-2 to TRBJ2-7; D possibly corresponds to TRBD1 (7 bases). Per germline, CDR1 SGHAT and CDR2 FQNNGV. Trimming removed 0 bases from V and 2 bases from J, with 17 bases in between. The CDR3 extends over 17 amino acids. CDR3 sequence: CASSLDAAGGFAYEQYF. CDR3 DNA sequence: TGTGCCAGCAGCTTAGATGCGGCAGGGGGGTTTGCCTACGAGCAGTACTTC.

V and J are TRBV12-3 or TRBV12-4 and TRBJ2-2, with D uncertain. V gave up 7 bases and J gave up 6 bases, with 12 bases separating them. The length of the CDR3 is 13 residues. Here the CDR3 DNA reads TGTGCCAGCAACTACGGCAGCTCCGGGGAGCTGTTTTTT. It specifies CASNYGSSGELFF.

The chain recombines TRBV6-2 or TRBV6-3 with TRBJ1-1, with D unresolved. Per germline, CDR1 MNHEY and CDR2 SVGEGT. This CDR3 has 12 residues. V was trimmed by 1 base and J by 10 bases, leaving 10 bases between them. The CDR3 here is CASSYFQVGAFF. The CDR3, as DNA: TGTGCCAGCAGTTACTTTCAGGTTGGAGCTTTCTTT.

The rearrangement uses TRBV30 and TRBJ1-6; D not resolved. Germline V CDR1 and CDR2: GTSNPN, SVGIG (reference sequence). Trimming shortened V by 1 base and J by 0 bases, and 13 bases separated the two germline ends. The CDR3 is 17 residues long. CDR3 bases: TGTGCCTGGAGTGCCCCCCAGTTTGGCTCCTATAATTCACCCCTCCACTTT. Protein product: CAWSAPQFGSYNSPLHF.

The chain uses TRBV30 and TRBJ1-1, with no clear D. V was shortened by 0 bases and J by 1 base, with 12 bases between the two germline ends. This CDR3 has 15 residues. Germline V gene lookup returns CDR1 GTSNPN and CDR2 SVGIG (reference sequence). This chain's CDR3 is CAWSVPPNRNTEAFF. The CDR3 DNA sequence: TGTGCCTGGAGTGTACCCCCCAATAGGAACACTGAAGCTTTCTTT. The entire variable domain, with the rest obtained from reference TRBV30 and TRBJ1-1, is as follows: SQTIHQWPATLVQPVGSPLSLECTVEGTSNPNLYWYRQAAGRGLQLLFYSVGIGQISSEVPQNLSASRPQDRQFILSSKKLLLSDSGFYLCAWSVPPNRNTEAFFGQGTRLTVV.

Written as DNA, the CDR3 is TGTGCCAGCAGCCAAGATGGGCACCAGGGGTATATGAACACTGAAGCTTTCTTT. This codes for CASSQDGHQGYMNTEAFF. The V call is TRBV14, the J call TRBJ1-1; D perhaps matches TRBD1 (6 bases). From germline, CDR1 is SGHDN and CDR2 FVKESK. The CDR3 extends over 18 amino acids. Trimming pared 0 bases from V and 0 bases from J, leaving 17 bases between.

This chain joins TRBV9 and TRBJ2-1, with D possibly TRBD1 on 6 matching bases. Germline V lookup: CDR1 SGDLS, CDR2 YYNGEE. Trimming removed 0 bases from V and 3 bases from J, with 10 bases in between. This CDR3 has 15 residues. CDR3 region: CASSVEAGDYNEQFF. In DNA, the CDR3 is TGTGCCAGCAGCGTAGAGGCAGGGGACTACAATGAGCAGTTCTTC. The variable domain in full, with the rest retrieved from reference TRBV9 and TRBJ2-1, is DSGVTQTPKHLITATGQRVTLRCSPRSGDLSVYWYQQSLDQGLQFLIQYYNGEERAKGNILERFSAQQFPDLHSELNLSSLELGDSALYFCASSVEAGDYNEQFFGPGTRLTVL.

CDR3 region: CSVAGQLTDTQYF. As DNA, the CDR3 is TGCAGCGTTGCGGGACAGCTCACAGATACGCAGTATTTT. J is TRBJ2-3 and V is TRBV29-1; 7 bases are shared with TRBD1. The CDR3 has 13 amino acids. Germline CDR1 is SQVTM and CDR2 is ANQGSEA. J lost 2 bases, V lost 4 bases, and 3 bases had no gene match.

This chain connects TRBV9 to TRBJ1-2; weak D call: TRBD1 (5 bases). CDR1 is SGDLS, CDR2 YYNGEE, per germline. The V gene lost 0 bases and the J gene lost 2 bases, with 11 bases spanning the gap. This CDR3 contains 15 residues. The CDR3 sequence: CASSVAGNPNYGYTF. The CDR3 DNA sequence: TGTGCCAGCAGCGTAGCAGGGAACCCAAACTATGGCTACACCTTC.

This clone was picked up many times. The chain recombines TRBV16 with TRBJ1-2; 7 bases are shared with TRBD1. The CDR3 has 15 amino acids. Germline CDR1 is KGHSY and CDR2 is FQNENV. V dropped 2 bases and J dropped 6; count of bases not matched to a gene: 9. The DNA of the CDR3 is TGTGCCAGCAGCCAAGTTCCACAGGGGACGGATGGCTACACCTTC. Its protein product is CASSQVPQGTDGYTF.

The J gene is TRBJ2-7, the V gene TRBV29-1; D gene ambiguous. The V and J ends lost 4 bases and 3 bases respectively, with 16 bases between them. This CDR3 contains 14 residues. CDR1 SQVTM and CDR2 ANQGSEA come from the germline V gene. Here the CDR3 DNA reads TGCAGCGTTGGACTTTTGGAACCTTACTACGAGCAGTACTTC. It yields the protein CSVGLLEPYYEQYF.

This clone was recorded once. This chain uses TRBV6-2 or TRBV6-3 with TRBJ1-1; perhaps TRBD1 as D (5 bases). In germline, CDR1 is MNHEY, CDR2 SVGEGT. With 4 bases removed from V and 0 bases from J, the gap between germline ends came to 12 bases. The CDR3 totals 15 residues. The CDR3 DNA follows: TGTGCCAGCAGTTTACGGGGGGTTTTGAACACTGAAGCTTTCTTT. Protein sequence: CASSLRGVLNTEAFF.

This chain joins TRBV18 and TRBJ2-3; 7 nucleotides align to TRBD2. CDR3 length: 19 residues. Germline trimming cut 4 bases from V and 3 bases from J; bases unmatched to any gene: 19. Germline V CDR1 and CDR2: KGHSH, LQKENI. The CDR3: CASSRESAGAGVFTDTQYF. CDR3 DNA: TGTGCCAGCTCACGGGAGTCGGCGGGAGCAGGAGTTTTTACAGATACGCAGTATTTT.